The 8 T cell receptor beta chains presented below share a single source sample, sequenced in a study of cytomegalovirus exposure and HLA in healthy donors. PCR involved 60 Vbeta and 13 Jbeta primers. This table comes from immunoSEQ multiplex PCR, and its TCRdb copy is limited to in-frame clones, with some not included. The sample data list approximately 120,000 clones. Sequenced material: PBMCs. The origin of the receptors is a man between 18 and 29 years old in good health and CMV-seronegative.

V usage is TRBV9 and J usage is TRBJ2-1; D gene unclear. The CDR3 has 15 residues. Trimming took off 1 base at V and 0 bases at J, with 8 bases between the two ends. The germline gives CDR1 SGDLS, CDR2 YYNGEE. The CDR3 DNA follows: TGTGCCAGCAGCGTATTGTGGAGCTCCTACAATGAGCAGTTCTTC. Translating it yields CASSVLWSSYNEQFF.

The rearrangement links TRBV19 to TRBJ2-2; TRBD1 matches 9 bases. Trimming took 7 bases from V and 5 from J; bases not matched to a gene: 11. Germline V gene lookup returns CDR1 LNHDA and CDR2 SQIVND (reference sequence). This CDR3 has 16 amino acids. Here the CDR3 DNA reads TGTGCCAGTACCCCCCGGGACAGGGCGAGAACCGGGGAGCTGTTTTTT. This sequence encodes CASTPRDRARTGELFF.

This rearrangement joins TRBV19 to TRBJ2-1; 8 bases are a match to TRBD2. CDR1 LNHDA and CDR2 SQIVND come from the germline V gene (reference sequence). There are 16 residues in the CDR3. V trimming: 3 bases; J trimming: 2 bases; junction bases outside the gene matches: 6. CDR3 amino acids: CASSMPGLGAYNEQFF. In DNA, the CDR3 is TGTGCCAGTAGTATGCCGGGACTAGGAGCCTACAATGAGCAGTTCTTC. Drawing the rest from reference TRBV19 and TRBJ2-1, the complete variable domain is DGGITQSPKYLFRKEGQNVTLSCEQNLNHDAMYWYRQDPGQGLRLIYYSQIVNDFQKGDIAEGYSVSREKKESFPLTVTSAQKNPTAFYLCASSMPGLGAYNEQFFGPGTRLTVL.

The CDR3 sequence is CASSWGGLAGGPREQYF. The CDR3 nucleotides read TGTGCCAGCAGCTGGGGGGGACTAGCGGGAGGTCCTCGGGAGCAGTACTTC. The chain is built from TRBV5-5 and TRBJ2-7, with 15 bases lining up with TRBD2. The CDR3 length is 17 residues. V lost 3 bases, J lost 7 bases, and 11 bases stayed unmatched. From germline, CDR1 is SGHKS and CDR2 YYEKEE (reference sequence).

The J gene is TRBJ2-3, the V gene TRBV28, with D hard to call. Trimming took off 6 bases at V and 6 bases at J, with 16 bases between the two ends. The CDR3 spans 14 residues. The germline V gene has CDR1 MDHEN and CDR2 SYDVKM. The CDR3 DNA reads as TGTGCCAGCAGAAATGCGGTCCCTCGGGATACGCAGTATTTT. Amino acid sequence: CASRNAVPRDTQYF.

The chain uses TRBV5-1 and TRBJ1-1; the D is unclear. The CDR3 length is 14 residues. Germline V gene sequence: CDR1 SGHRS, CDR2 YFSETQ. Trimming took off 0 bases at V and 7 bases at J, with 13 bases between the two ends. This CDR3 is CASSLGPGQNEAFF. The CDR3 DNA sequence: TGCGCCAGCAGCTTGGGACCGGGTCAAAATGAAGCTTTCTTT.

V gene TRBV5-1 combines with J gene TRBJ2-7; 10 bases align to TRBD2. The CDR3 is made up of 16 amino acids. CDR1 is SGHRS, CDR2 YFSETQ, per germline. The trim removed 3 bases at V and 2 bases at J, leaving 8 bases unmatched. In DNA, the CDR3 is TGCGCCAGCAGCTGGGGCCTAGCGGGGGATGCCTACGAGCAGTACTTC. Protein: CASSWGLAGDAYEQYF.

The chain couples TRBV6-5 to TRBJ1-1; D perhaps matches TRBD1 (6 bases). CDR3 length: 12 residues. The germline V and J ends were trimmed by 6 bases and 12 bases, with 17 bases remaining between them. Germline V gene lookup returns CDR1 MNHEY and CDR2 SVGAGI. The CDR3 nucleotides read TGTGCCAGCAGACAGGGAAGCTTGGTTTCTTTCTTT. Translating gives CASRQGSLVSFF.